This passage covers 18 T cell receptor beta chains from one sample sequenced in a study of early T cells in non-severe SARS-CoV-2 infection. TCRdb independently ran MiXCR on the 5' RACE reads; one entry per CDR3 protein. This sample yields fewer than 35,000 distinct CDR3 sequences, of which around 5.1% are seen a single time; roughly 22% belongs to the top ten. Sample: whole blood. The origin of the receptors is an adult who was a healthcare worker with PCR-confirmed SARS-CoV-2 infection or an uninfected control (not recorded which).

This clonotype was seen repeatedly, ten times or more. The chain recombines TRBV6-1 with TRBJ2-4; 8 bases map to TRBD1. Germline CDR1 is MNHNS and CDR2 is SASEGT. There are 15 residues in the CDR3. Losses at the gene ends were 6 bases for V and 8 bases for J; bases not matched to a gene: 12. CDR3 sequence reads: CASSLDRASLDIQYF. In nucleotides, the CDR3 is TGTGCCAGCAGCCTGGACAGGGCTTCTCTGGACATTCAGTACTTC.

This clonotype was picked up many times. This CDR3 reads CASSLQRDEQYF. The CDR3 DNA follows: TGTGCCAGCAGCCTCCAGAGGGACGAGCAGTACTTC. The chain is built from TRBV7-9 and TRBJ2-7; TRBD2 might be the D (5 bases). This CDR3 comprises 12 residues. V lost 5 bases and J 5 bases, leaving 10 bases between the germline ends. The germline CDR1 and CDR2 sequences are SEHNR and FQNEAQ (reference sequence).

The CDR3 is CASRAGGGQDTQYF. As DNA, the CDR3 is TGTGCCAGCAGGGCAGGGGGCGGGCAAGATACGCAGTATTTT. The rearrangement uses TRBV12-3 or TRBV12-4 and TRBJ2-3; TRBD1 matches 8 bases. J was trimmed by 5 bases and V by 6 bases; bases with no gene match: 7. The CDR3 covers 14 residues.

This clonotype has at least ten counts. J is TRBJ1-2 and V is TRBV12-3 or TRBV12-4; D is uncertain. The CDR3 sequence is 12 residues long. V dropped 2 bases and J dropped 5 bases, with 6 bases sitting between them. As DNA, the CDR3 is TGTGCCAGCAGTTTAAGGGATTATGGCTACACCTTC. Translated: CASSLRDYGYTF.

The rearrangement links TRBV9 to TRBJ2-2, with a possible D match to TRBD2 (6 bases). Trimming stripped 10 bases from V and 6 bases from J, with 19 bases between. This CDR3 has 14 residues. From germline, CDR1 is SGDLS and CDR2 YYNGEE. CDR3 DNA: TGTGCCTCCCAGCCCCAACTAGCCGCCGGGGAGCTGTTTTTT. Its protein product is CASQPQLAAGELFF.

This clonotype occurred many times. The chain recombines TRBV25-1 with TRBJ2-3; D possibly corresponds to TRBD2 (6 bases). The germline V gene encodes CDR1 MGHDK and CDR2 SYGVNS. Trimming shortened V by 2 bases and J by 2 bases, and 11 bases separated the two germline ends. The CDR3 runs 15 residues. In DNA, the CDR3 is TGTGCCAGCAGTGAAGCCAGGGAGGCCACAGATACGCAGTATTTT. Translating it yields CASSEAREATDTQYF.

This clonotype was picked up many times. The chain recombines TRBV6-1 with TRBJ2-7; D possibly matches TRBD1 or TRBD2 (5 bases each). Deletions cut 8 bases from V and 4 bases from J, with 15 bases between. The CDR3 contains 13 residues. Germline values: CDR1 MNHNS, CDR2 SASEGT. CDR3 region: CASLMGDGYEQYF. CDR3 nucleotides: TGTGCCAGCCTGATGGGGGACGGATACGAGCAGTACTTC.

This clonotype has at least ten counts. The V and J genes are TRBV12-3 or TRBV12-4 and TRBJ1-5; a possible D gene is TRBD1 (5 bases). V lost 3 bases, J lost 11 bases, and 11 bases lay in between. This CDR3 region has 12 residues. The CDR3 nucleotides read TGTGCCAGCAGTTTGGGGCAGGGTGCCCAGCATTTT. Protein sequence: CASSLGQGAQHF.

This clonotype came up a few times. The J gene is TRBJ2-5, the V gene TRBV19; TRBD1 might be the D (5 bases). The V gene lost 3 bases and the J gene lost 4 bases, with 15 bases spanning the gap. The CDR3 is 15 residues long. The V gene's germline CDR1 is LNHDA and CDR2 SQIVND (reference sequence). The CDR3 is CASSIGDQGRETQYF. DNA for the CDR3: TGTGCCAGTAGTATTGGAGATCAGGGAAGAGAGACCCAGTACTTC.

At least ten counts were recorded for this clonotype. V usage is TRBV6-6 and J usage is TRBJ1-2, with 7 bases lining up with TRBD1. The trim removed 7 bases at V and 5 bases at J, leaving 13 bases unmatched. Germline CDR1 reads MNHNY; CDR2 reads SVGAGI (reference sequence). The CDR3 spans 15 residues. The CDR3 is CASNDAGTAEYGYTF. The CDR3 DNA follows: TGTGCCAGCAATGATGCCGGGACAGCTGAATATGGCTACACCTTC.

V and J are TRBV20-1 and TRBJ2-7; TRBD2 matches 9 bases. The germline CDR1 and CDR2 sequences are DFQATT and SNEGSKA (reference sequence). This CDR3 is 12 amino acids long. Unmatched junction bases numbered 2, after V lost 2 bases and J lost 6 bases. The CDR3 here is CSARLAGPEQYF. The CDR3 region has the DNA TGCAGTGCTAGACTAGCGGGGCCCGAGCAGTACTTC.

This clonotype was observed at least ten times. This chain uses TRBV7-9 with TRBJ2-2; D is ambiguous. V was trimmed by 8 bases and J by 5 bases, leaving 9 bases between them. The CDR3 sequence is 12 residues long. Germline loops: CDR1 SEHNR, CDR2 FQNEAQ (reference sequence). CDR3 amino acids: CASGPVTGELFF. In nucleotides, the CDR3 is TGTGCCAGCGGTCCGGTTACCGGGGAGCTGTTTTTT.

This clonotype was counted at least ten times. The J gene is TRBJ2-7, the V gene TRBV30; D gene uncertain. The CDR3 runs 13 residues. Per the germline V gene, CDR1 is GTSNPN and CDR2 is SVGIG (reference sequence). V lost 3 bases to trimming and J lost 6 bases, with 15 bases between them. The CDR3 reads CAWRSGAWGEQYF. CDR3 bases: TGTGCCTGGAGGTCCGGAGCTTGGGGCGAGCAGTACTTC.

The sample holds a few counts of this clonotype. A junction boundary mismatches the germline segment, possibly from a read error. This rearrangement joins TRBV19 to TRBJ2-4, with TRBD2 identical over 11 bases. The CDR3 runs 11 residues. Germline V gene data show CDR1 as LNHDA and CDR2 as SQIVND (reference sequence). CDR3 nucleotide sequence: TGTGCCAGTAGTTCTCCGGGACTAGCGGTCTTC. It encodes CASSSPGLAVF.

CDR3 region: CASSPVTSTDTQYF. CDR3 DNA: TGTGCCAGCAGCCCGGTTACTAGCACAGATACGCAGTATTTT. The chain employs TRBV7-2 and TRBJ2-3; D is unresolved. CDR3 length: 14 amino acids. The germline V gene encodes CDR1 SGHTA and CDR2 FQGNSA. V was cut by 5 bases and J by 0 bases, with 9 bases left in between.

At least ten counts were recorded for this clonotype. The chain has TRBV20-1 and TRBJ2-2; D uncertain. The germline V gene encodes CDR1 DFQATT and CDR2 SNEGSKA (reference sequence). This CDR3 has 14 amino acids. The V gene lost 0 bases and the J gene lost 1 base, with 6 bases spanning the gap. The CDR3 loop reads CSARDRRNTGELFF. In DNA, the CDR3 is TGCAGTGCTAGAGATAGGCGGAACACCGGGGAGCTGTTTTTT.

This clonotype was picked up many times. The chain is built from TRBV6-5 and TRBJ2-7; 14 nucleotides align to TRBD2. This CDR3 contains 15 residues. J was trimmed by 5 bases and V by 4 bases; bases with no gene match: 4. Germline V gene lookup returns CDR1 MNHEY and CDR2 SVGAGI. This CDR3 is CASSSRGLAGDEQYF. CDR3 bases: TGTGCCAGCAGTTCCCGGGGACTAGCGGGAGACGAGCAGTACTTC.

Ten or more counts support this clonotype. V and J are TRBV29-1 and TRBJ2-1, with 8 bases matching TRBD2. The CDR3 length is 13 residues. The junction had 10 bases not matched to a gene; V was cut back by 5 bases and J by 10 bases. Germline V lookup: CDR1 SQVTM, CDR2 ANQGSEA. The CDR3 DNA reads as TGCAGCGTTAGCTGGGCTAGCGGGTTGGAGCAGTTCTTC. As protein: CSVSWASGLEQFF.